The rows below give T cell receptor beta chains drawn from one sample of a study of post-analysis software for immune sequencing data. One entry per CDR3 protein, called by TCRdb with MiXCR from the PCR reads. The repertoire includes roughly 200,000 distinct CDR3 sequences, approximately 30% of them detected once, and more than 3% sits in the top ten. The material sequenced was blood. These receptors were obtained from a girl under 18 with multiple sclerosis. Both conserved end residues are trimmed from each CDR3. Some rows have no size entry. The others give once, few or many, or a class for an expanded clone.

abundance,v_gene,j_gene,CDR3aa
many,TRBV9,TRBJ1-2,ASSGSGTGRYGYT
NA,TRBV7-8,TRBJ1-1,ACSRRGQGTEAF
NA,TRBV6-6,TRBJ2-1,ASMGLADNEQF
few,TRBV5-1,TRBJ2-5,ASSLGGSGTSNEQY
NA,TRBV20-1,TRBJ1-5,SARRVSNQPQH
NA,TRBV7-9,TRBJ2-1,ASSLAKARGDEQF
NA,TRBV5-1,TRBJ2-2,ASGRESRDTGELF
few,TRBV12-3/TRBV12-4,TRBJ1-1,ASSRTDSYREAF
many,TRBV5-6,TRBJ2-7,ASSLGTGEQY
few,TRBV5-6,TRBJ1-6,ASSSRRTPLH
NA,TRBV5-1,TRBJ2-7,ASSAGTGVYEQY
many,TRBV27,TRBJ2-1,ASSLLRGTGGFYNEQF
NA,TRBV25-1,TRBJ2-3,ASSDPTDTQY
many,TRBV20-1,TRBJ1-2,SALAGYGYT
NA,TRBV29-1,TRBJ2-3,SVDRSSGNTDTQY
many,TRBV28,TRBJ2-6,ASSPRPGAHFLRANVLT
many,TRBV3-1,TRBJ1-2,ASSQDWGDRGYGYT
many,TRBV6-1,TRBJ2-1,ASTSGRGRGIGEQF
many,TRBV28,TRBJ2-7,ASSLYVDSGTKRSYEQY
few,TRBV3-1,TRBJ2-7,ASSPGLPGGHEQY
NA,TRBV6-2/TRBV6-3,TRBJ1-1,ASRPRVTEAF
few,TRBV28,TRBJ2-2,ASRPDGTAVKLF
NA,TRBV7-6,TRBJ2-3,ASSRGLAATDTQY
NA,TRBV5-1,TRBJ1-2,ASSLETGIGGYT
NA,TRBV30,TRBJ1-2,AWRSWGNYGYT
NA,TRBV7-3,TRBJ1-1,ASSLMMSTTEAF
NA,TRBV5-1,TRBJ1-1,ASSLVNAGTEAF
NA,TRBV18,TRBJ2-3,ASSPPSIADTQY
many,TRBV3-1,TRBJ2-7,ASTPGSGSYEQY
NA,TRBV7-9,TRBJ2-7,TSSSTGVSYYEQY
NA,TRBV7-9,TRBJ1-1,ASSLTNGPNTEAF
NA,TRBV20-1,TRBJ1-2,SARDLLVWGDKDWTEWGYT
many,TRBV18,TRBJ2-5,ASSPKTSGDQETQY
many,TRBV5-5,TRBJ2-7,ASSLRDTAYEQY
NA,TRBV21-1,TRBJ2-1,ASSKVSGQF
few,TRBV25-1,TRBJ1-1,ASSEYKGGGTEAF
few,TRBV2,TRBJ2-1,ATNQLAGGVNEQF
few,TRBV20-1,TRBJ2-3,SAIAGASTDTQY
NA,TRBV7-9,TRBJ1-5,ASSSLANQPQH
NA,TRBV4-2,TRBJ1-4,ASSPRQGRTNEKLF
many,TRBV5-1,TRBJ2-7,ASSLNLRPPYEQY
many,TRBV29-1,TRBJ2-7,SAWTGVTYEQY
NA,TRBV2,TRBJ2-7,ASSVGTSLTYEQY
few,TRBV7-7,TRBJ2-2,ASSLVPNTGELF
NA,TRBV10-3,TRBJ1-5,ASGTADSNQPQH
NA,TRBV5-1,TRBJ2-2,ASSSAGQSGNTGELF
many,TRBV7-2,TRBJ2-1,ASSSAILANNEQF
many,TRBV6-5,TRBJ2-4,ASSYPDRVGNIQY
many,TRBV29-1,TRBJ1-2,SVVQGLAYGYT
few,TRBV7-9,TRBJ2-1,ASSFRITVGSEQF
few,TRBV30,TRBJ2-7,AWTYGTDYEQY
NA,TRBV5-1,TRBJ2-3,ASSLDSRSADTQY
NA,TRBV7-8,TRBJ2-3,ASSSTTQKILNTQY
many,TRBV29-1,TRBJ1-5,SVQFGNQPQH
many,TRBV29-1,TRBJ2-5,SARTGTGETQY
NA,TRBV19,TRBJ2-5,ASREGGMETQY